The text below deals with one T cell receptor (beta chain). This sample is drawn from a study of T cell repertoires in cytomegalovirus infection. The CDR3 contains 17 residues. After removal of 5 bases from V and 0 bases from J, the junction contained 5 bases not matched to a gene. Germline CDR1 LNHDA, CDR2 SQIVND (reference sequence). TCRdb re-called the reads with MiXCR, one entry per CDR3 protein. The data show about 530,000 distinct CDR3 sequences, approximately 26% seen once. Sequenced input: PBMCs. The chain has TRBV19 and TRBJ2-3; 13 bases map to TRBD2. This TCR was recovered from a human donor in good health (CMV status not recorded). Some clones in this sample may be carry-over from other donors' samples. The chain's CDR3 is CASSHGLAGVSTDTQYF. CDR3 sequence (DNA): TGTGCCAGTAGTCATGGACTAGCGGGAGTCAGCACAGATACGCAGTATTTT.